A selection of T cell receptor beta chains follows, all from one sample in a study of cytomegalovirus exposure and HLA in healthy donors. The table came from immunoSEQ multiplex PCR; TCRdb's copy has only in-frame clones and leaves some out. This table holds some 78,000 clones, less than 96% found once. The specimen was PBMCs. These receptors were taken from a man younger than 35 in good health and CMV-seropositive. CDR3s include the opening cysteine and the closing phenylalanine or tryptophan. A D gene is named only where the DNA matches it firmly. For some rows the clone size is stated as once, few or many, or as a class when expanded; others skip it.

-	TRBD2	TRBV5-1	TRBJ2-7	TGCGCCAGCAGCTTGTCGGCTAGCGGGAGTTACGAGCAGTACTTC	CASSLSASGSYEQYF
once	-	TRBV5-6	TRBJ2-7	TGTGCCAGCAGCCTAGGACAGTGGTTCAACGAGCAGTACTTC	CASSLGQWFNEQYF
-	-	TRBV11-2	TRBJ2-3	TGTGCCAGCACCCTAGGGGGACAAGTGGATACGCAGTATTTT	CASTLGGQVDTQYF
-	-	TRBV30	TRBJ2-7	TGTGCCTGGAGTGAAGGGGTGGGCTCCTACGAGCAGTACTTC	CAWSEGVGSYEQYF
-	TRBD1	TRBV29-1	TRBJ2-5	TGCAGCGTTGGAGATAGCGGACAGGGGGGGAAGACCCAGTACTTC	CSVGDSGQGGKTQYF
-	-	TRBV6-4	TRBJ2-1	TGTGCCAGCAGTGACGGAGCCTTCAATGAGCAGTTCTTC	CASSDGAFNEQFF
-	TRBD1	TRBV25-1	TRBJ1-1	TGTGCCAGCAGTGAAAATCTGGGACAGGGGGCACGCGGGCCTGAAGCTTTCTTT	CASSENLGQGARGPEAFF
-	-	TRBV6-1	TRBJ1-1	TGTGCCAGCAGTTCTAAGGGAGGCACTGAAGCTTTCTTT	CASSSKGGTEAFF
-	-	TRBV5-1	TRBJ1-3	TGCGCCAGCAGCTTGGTCCCTACCGACTCTGGAAACACCATATATTTT	CASSLVPTDSGNTIYF
-	TRBD1	TRBV5-4	TRBJ1-2	TGTGCCAGCACGAGCGGGACAGGGGGCTATGGCTACACCTTC	CASTSGTGGYGYTF
-	TRBD2	TRBV5-1	TRBJ2-1	TGCGCCAGCAGCTTGAGGACTAGCGGGGACAATGAGCAGTTCTTC	CASSLRTSGDNEQFF
-	TRBD2	TRBV6-4	TRBJ2-2	TGTGCCAGTGGGAGCGGGGACGGGACCGGGGAGCTGTTTTTT	CASGSGDGTGELFF
-	TRBD1	TRBV28	TRBJ1-5	TGTGCCAGCAGTTTCAGTGGGACAGGGGGCTTTCAGCCCCAGCATTTT	CASSFSGTGGFQPQHF